This is a list of T cell receptor beta chains from one sample in a study of blood T cell repertoires in COVID-19. Repertoires were generated with immunoSEQ multiplex PCR, while TCRdb's copy carries only in-frame clones and drops some. Of 200,000 to 250,000 clones detected, around nine tenths appear once; the ten largest clones hold 2.5% to 3%. The sample consisted of peripheral blood. Source of these receptors: a woman aged 55 to 70 with acute or convalescent COVID-19. Both conserved end residues are part of each CDR3. A D gene is named only where the DNA matches it firmly. Where a row states a size, it is once, few, many or the class of an expanded clone; other rows omit it.

-	TRBV25-1	-	TRBJ2-7	CASSGRQARRNEQYF	TGTGCCAGCAGTGGTCGACAAGCCCGGCGCAACGAGCAGTACTTC
-	TRBV9	-	TRBJ2-5	CASSVAIEETQYF	TGTGCCAGCAGCGTAGCGATAGAAGAGACCCAGTACTTC
-	TRBV27	TRBD2	TRBJ2-7	CASRQVGGSAYEQYF	TGTGCCAGCAGACAGGTGGGCGGGAGTGCCTACGAGCAGTACTTC
-	TRBV23-1	-	TRBJ1-5	CASTRRSGLVTQPQHF	TGCGCCAGCACCCGCCGGTCAGGCCTGGTGACTCAGCCCCAGCATTTT
-	TRBV6-1	TRBD2	TRBJ2-1	CASSEPYLAGANNEQFF	TGTGCCAGCAGTGAACCTTATCTAGCGGGGGCCAACAATGAGCAGTTCTTC
-	TRBV6-5	-	TRBJ2-7	CASSRLGAGEQYF	TGTGCCAGCAGCCGTTTGGGTGCGGGGGAGCAGTACTTC
-	TRBV5-4	-	TRBJ1-1	CASSSLRQGNTEAFF	TGTGCCAGCAGCTCGCTTCGGCAGGGGAACACTGAAGCTTTCTTT
-	TRBV9	-	TRBJ2-7	CASSVGRTPSYEQYF	TGTGCCAGCAGCGTAGGAAGAACCCCTAGCTACGAGCAGTACTTC
-	TRBV5-4	TRBD1	TRBJ1-2	CASNEQGIHGYTF	TGTGCCAGCAACGAACAGGGGATCCATGGCTACACCTTC
-	TRBV29-1	-	TRBJ1-1	CSVDNRFVQGEAFF	TGCAGCGTTGATAACCGATTCGTACAGGGTGAAGCTTTCTTT
-	TRBV19	-	TRBJ1-1	CASSISSVNTEAFF	TGTGCCAGTAGTATCTCATCAGTGAACACTGAAGCTTTCTTT
-	TRBV6-5	TRBD2	TRBJ2-1	CASRAASGHGYEQFF	TGTGCCAGCAGGGCGGCTAGCGGACATGGGTATGAGCAGTTCTTC
-	TRBV15	-	TRBJ1-1	CATSRGATGRGTEAFF	TGTGCCACCAGCAGAGGAGCGACTGGGCGGGGCACTGAAGCTTTCTTT
-	TRBV4-3	TRBD1	TRBJ2-7	CASSPRQGPDEQYF	TGCGCCAGCAGCCCACGACAGGGCCCAGACGAGCAGTACTTC
-	TRBV18	TRBD1	TRBJ2-1	CASSPGTELYNEQFF	TGTGCCAGCTCACCCGGGACAGAGCTGTACAATGAGCAGTTCTTC
-	TRBV6-5	TRBD1	TRBJ1-3	CASGTGNSGNTIYF	TGTGCCAGCGGGACAGGTAACTCTGGAAACACCATATATTTT
-	TRBV10-1	TRBD2	TRBJ2-1	CASLLAGGRINEQFF	TGCGCCAGCTTGCTAGCGGGGGGTAGGATCAATGAGCAGTTCTTC
once	TRBV6-5	TRBD1	TRBJ2-7	CASRSEDRGYEQYF	TGTGCCAGCAGGTCTGAGGACAGGGGCTACGAGCAGTACTTC
-	TRBV6-5	-	TRBJ2-3	CAGLKYKLSTDTQYF	TGTGCCGGACTGAAATACAAACTTTCCACAGATACGCAGTATTTT
-	TRBV19	TRBD1	TRBJ2-3	CASSDRGMAASTDTQYF	TGTGCCAGTAGTGACAGGGGAATGGCCGCTAGCACAGATACGCAGTATTTT
once	TRBV18	-	TRBJ1-1	CASSDLAHGEVAAFF	TGTGCCAGCTCAGACCTTGCCCACGGGGAAGTCGCGGCTTTCTTT
-	TRBV3-1/TRBV3-2	-	TRBJ1-2	CASNRANYGYTF	TGTGCCAGCAACAGAGCTAACTATGGCTACACCTTC
-	TRBV4-2	-	TRBJ2-2	CASSQEGNRVNTGELFF	TGTGCCAGCAGCCAAGAGGGTAACAGGGTGAACACCGGGGAGCTGTTTTTT